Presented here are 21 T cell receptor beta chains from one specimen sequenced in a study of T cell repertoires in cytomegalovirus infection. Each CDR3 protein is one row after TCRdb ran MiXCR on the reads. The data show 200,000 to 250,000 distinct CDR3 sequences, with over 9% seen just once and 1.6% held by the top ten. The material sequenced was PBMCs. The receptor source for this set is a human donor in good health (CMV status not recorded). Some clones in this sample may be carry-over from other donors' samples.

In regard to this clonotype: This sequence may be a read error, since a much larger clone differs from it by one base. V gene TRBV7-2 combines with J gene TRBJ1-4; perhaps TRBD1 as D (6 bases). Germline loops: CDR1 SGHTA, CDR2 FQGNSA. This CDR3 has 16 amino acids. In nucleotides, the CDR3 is TGTGCCAGCAGCTTAGAGGGGGTCTGGACTAATCAAAAACTGTTTTTT. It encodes CASSLEGVWTNQKLFF.

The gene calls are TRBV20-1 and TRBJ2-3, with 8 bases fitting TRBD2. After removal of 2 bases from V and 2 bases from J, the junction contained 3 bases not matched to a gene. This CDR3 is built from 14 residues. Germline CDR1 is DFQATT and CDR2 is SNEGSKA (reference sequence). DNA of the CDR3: TGCAGTGCTAGACTTAGCGGGGTCACAGATACGCAGTATTTT. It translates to CSARLSGVTDTQYF.

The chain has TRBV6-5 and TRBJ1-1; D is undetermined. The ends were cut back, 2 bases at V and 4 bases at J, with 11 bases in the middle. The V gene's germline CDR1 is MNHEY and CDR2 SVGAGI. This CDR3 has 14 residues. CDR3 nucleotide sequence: TGTGCCAGCAGTTACGAGGCAGGCCCCACTGAAGCTTTCTTT. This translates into CASSYEAGPTEAFF.

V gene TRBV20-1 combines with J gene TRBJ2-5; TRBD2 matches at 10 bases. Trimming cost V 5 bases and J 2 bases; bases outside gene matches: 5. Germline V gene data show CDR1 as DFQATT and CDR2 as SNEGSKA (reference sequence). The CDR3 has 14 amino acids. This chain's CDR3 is CSAPTLAGQETQYF. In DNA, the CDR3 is TGCAGTGCTCCCACACTAGCGGGACAAGAGACCCAGTACTTC.

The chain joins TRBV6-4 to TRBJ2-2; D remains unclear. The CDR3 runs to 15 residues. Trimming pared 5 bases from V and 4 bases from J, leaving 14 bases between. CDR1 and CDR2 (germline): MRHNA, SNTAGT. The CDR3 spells CASSPQGPGTGELFF. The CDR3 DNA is TGTGCCAGCAGTCCACAAGGCCCTGGCACCGGGGAGCTGTTTTTT.

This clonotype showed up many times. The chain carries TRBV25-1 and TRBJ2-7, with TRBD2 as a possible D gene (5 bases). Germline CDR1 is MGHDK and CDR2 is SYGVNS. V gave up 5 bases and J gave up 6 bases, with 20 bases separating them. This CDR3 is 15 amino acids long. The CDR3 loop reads CASSLGGPLRFEQYF. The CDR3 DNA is TGTGCCAGCAGTCTAGGCGGGCCTTTAAGATTCGAGCAGTACTTC.

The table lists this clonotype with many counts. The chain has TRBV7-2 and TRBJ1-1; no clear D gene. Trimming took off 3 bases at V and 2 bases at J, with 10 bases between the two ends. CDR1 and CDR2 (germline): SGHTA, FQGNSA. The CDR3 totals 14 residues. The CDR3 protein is CASSLSSGNTEAFF. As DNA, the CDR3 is TGTGCCAGCAGCTTGTCGAGCGGCAACACTGAAGCTTTCTTT.

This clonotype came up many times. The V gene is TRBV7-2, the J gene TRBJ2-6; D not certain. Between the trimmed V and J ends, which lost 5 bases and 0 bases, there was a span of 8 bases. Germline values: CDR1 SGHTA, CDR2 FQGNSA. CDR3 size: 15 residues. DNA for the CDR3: TGTGCCAGCAGCGCCCAATTCTCTGGGGCCAACGTCCTGACTTTC. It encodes CASSAQFSGANVLTF.

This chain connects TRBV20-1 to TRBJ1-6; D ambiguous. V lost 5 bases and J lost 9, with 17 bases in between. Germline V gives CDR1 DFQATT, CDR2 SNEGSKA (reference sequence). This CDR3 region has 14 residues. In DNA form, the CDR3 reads TGCAGTGCTGCCCGGGGAATTGCTCCTTCACCCCTCCACTTT. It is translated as CSAARGIAPSPLHF.

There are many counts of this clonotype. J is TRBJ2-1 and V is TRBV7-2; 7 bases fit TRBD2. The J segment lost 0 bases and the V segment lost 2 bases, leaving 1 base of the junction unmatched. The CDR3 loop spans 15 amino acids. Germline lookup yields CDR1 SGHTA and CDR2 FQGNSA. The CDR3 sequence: CASSLTGGSYNEQFF. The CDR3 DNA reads TGTGCCAGCAGCTTAACGGGAGGCTCCTACAATGAGCAGTTCTTC.

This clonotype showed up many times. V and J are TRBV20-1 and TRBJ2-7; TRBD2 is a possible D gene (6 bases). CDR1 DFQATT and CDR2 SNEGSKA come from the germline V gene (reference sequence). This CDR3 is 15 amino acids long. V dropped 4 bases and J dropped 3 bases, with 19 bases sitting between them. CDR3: CSANPYGTSHYEQYF. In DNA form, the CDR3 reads TGCAGTGCTAATCCATACGGGACTTCACACTACGAGCAGTACTTC.

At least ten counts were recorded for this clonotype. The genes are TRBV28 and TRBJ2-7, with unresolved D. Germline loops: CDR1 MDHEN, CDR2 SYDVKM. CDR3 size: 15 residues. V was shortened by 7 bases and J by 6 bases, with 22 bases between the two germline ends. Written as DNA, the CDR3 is TGTGCCAGCACCCCCCTCCCGGGTGCCGTTCGCGAGCAGTACTTC. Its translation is CASTPLPGAVREQYF. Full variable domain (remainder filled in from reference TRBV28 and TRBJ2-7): DVKVTQSSRYLVKRTGEKVFLECVQDMDHENMFWYRQDPGLGLRLIYFSYDVKMKEKGDIPEGYSVSREKKERFSLILESASTNQTSMYLCASTPLPGAVREQYFGPGTRLTVT.

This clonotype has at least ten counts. The CDR3 is CSARDPYVEQYF. The CDR3 nucleotides read TGCAGTGCTAGAGATCCGTACGTCGAGCAGTACTTC. The chain links TRBV20-1 to TRBJ2-7; D gene uncertain. Trimming took 0 bases from V and 6 from J, leaving 9 bases between them. This CDR3 comprises 12 residues. From germline, CDR1 is DFQATT and CDR2 SNEGSKA (reference sequence).

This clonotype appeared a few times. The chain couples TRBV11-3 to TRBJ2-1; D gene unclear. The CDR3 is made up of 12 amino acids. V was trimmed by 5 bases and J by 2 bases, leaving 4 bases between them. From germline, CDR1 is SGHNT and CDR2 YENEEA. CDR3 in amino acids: CASSNTYNEQFF. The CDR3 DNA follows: TGTGCCAGCAGCAATACCTACAATGAGCAGTTCTTC.

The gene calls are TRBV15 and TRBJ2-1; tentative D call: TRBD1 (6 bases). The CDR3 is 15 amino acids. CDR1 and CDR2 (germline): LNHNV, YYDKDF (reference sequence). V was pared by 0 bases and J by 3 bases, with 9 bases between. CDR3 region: CATSRDRGGYNEQFF. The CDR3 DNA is TGTGCCACCAGCAGAGACAGGGGCGGCTACAATGAGCAGTTCTTC.

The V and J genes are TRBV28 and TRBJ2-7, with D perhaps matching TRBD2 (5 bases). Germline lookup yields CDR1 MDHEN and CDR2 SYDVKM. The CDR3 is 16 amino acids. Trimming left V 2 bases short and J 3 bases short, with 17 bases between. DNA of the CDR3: TGTGCCAGCAGTTTAGTGGGGAGCGTTGGGGACTACGAGCAGTACTTC. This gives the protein CASSLVGSVGDYEQYF.

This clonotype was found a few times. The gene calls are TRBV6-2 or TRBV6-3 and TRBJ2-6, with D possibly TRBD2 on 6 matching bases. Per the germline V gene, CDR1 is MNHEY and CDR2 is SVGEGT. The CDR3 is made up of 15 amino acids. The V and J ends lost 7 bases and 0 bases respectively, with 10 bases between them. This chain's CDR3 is CASMDGGSGANVLTF. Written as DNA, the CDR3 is TGTGCCAGCATGGACGGGGGCTCTGGGGCCAACGTCCTGACTTTC.

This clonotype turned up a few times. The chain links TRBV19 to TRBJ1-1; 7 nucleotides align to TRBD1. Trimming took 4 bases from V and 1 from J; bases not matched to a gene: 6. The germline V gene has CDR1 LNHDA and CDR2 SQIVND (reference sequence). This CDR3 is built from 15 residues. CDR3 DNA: TGTGCCAGTAGTAGAAACAGGGGCGGGAACACTGAAGCTTTCTTT. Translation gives CASSRNRGGNTEAFF.

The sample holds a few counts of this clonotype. For the CDR3, the DNA is TGTGCCAGCAGCCTCGGCGGTAGCGGGGATGATACGCAGTATTTT. Protein sequence: CASSLGGSGDDTQYF. The chain uses TRBV5-6 and TRBJ2-3, with 8 nucleotides matching TRBD2. CDR1 and CDR2 from the germline V gene are SGHDT and YYEEEE. Trimming removed 4 bases from V and 6 bases from J; junction bases left unmatched: 10. The CDR3 length is 15 residues.

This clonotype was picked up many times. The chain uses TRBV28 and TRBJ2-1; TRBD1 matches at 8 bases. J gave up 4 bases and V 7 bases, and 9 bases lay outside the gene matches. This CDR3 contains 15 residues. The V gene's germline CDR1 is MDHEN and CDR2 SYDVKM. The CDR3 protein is CASISGTGPYNEQFF. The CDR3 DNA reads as TGTGCCAGCATTTCCGGGACAGGACCTTACAATGAGCAGTTCTTC.

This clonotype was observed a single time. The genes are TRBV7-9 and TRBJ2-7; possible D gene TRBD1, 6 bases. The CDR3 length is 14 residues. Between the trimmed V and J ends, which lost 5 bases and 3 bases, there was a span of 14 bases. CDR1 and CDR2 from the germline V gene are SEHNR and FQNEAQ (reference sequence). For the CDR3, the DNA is TGTGCCAGCAGCGTTTCTGGCAGGGGCTACGAGCAGTACTTC. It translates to CASSVSGRGYEQYF. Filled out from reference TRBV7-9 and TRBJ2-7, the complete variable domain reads DTGVSQNPRHKITKRGQNVTFRCDPISEHNRLYWYRQTLGQGPEFLTYFQNEAQLEKSRLLSDRFSAERPKGSFSTLEIQRTEQGDSAMYLCASSVSGRGYEQYFGPGTRLTVT.